The 13 T cell receptor beta chains listed next were all sequenced from one sample in a study of blood T cell repertoires in COVID-19. TCRdb's copy holds only in-frame clones and misses some; the assay was immunoSEQ multiplex PCR. This sample has about 74,000 clones, with around nine tenths found just once. Sequenced material: peripheral blood. These receptors all stem from a man in his fifties or sixties with acute or convalescent COVID-19.

This chain links TRBV18 with TRBJ2-2; D remains ambiguous. CDR1 is KGHSH and CDR2 is LQKENI in the germline V gene. The V gene lost 0 bases and the J gene lost 4 bases, with 3 bases spanning the gap. This CDR3 region has 13 residues. The CDR3 protein is CASSPPSTGELFF. Written as DNA, the CDR3 is TGTGCCAGCTCACCACCGAGCACCGGGGAGCTGTTTTTT.

The chain uses TRBV3-1 (or the pseudogene TRBV3-2) and TRBJ2-1, with D hard to call. The CDR3 is 16 residues long. V lost 0 bases, J lost 8 bases, and 17 bases lay in between. The V gene's germline CDR1 is LGHDT and CDR2 YNNKEL (reference sequence). CDR3 sequence: CASSQDITLTTHEQFF. The CDR3 DNA is TGTGCCAGCAGCCAAGACATAACACTAACGACCCATGAGCAGTTCTTC.

In its sample, this clone was seen once. The CDR3 loop is CASSKVRGGDYGYTF. CDR3 DNA: TGTGCCAGTAGTAAGGTTCGGGGGGGAGACTATGGCTACACCTTC. The chain has TRBV19 and TRBJ1-2; tentatively, D is TRBD1 (5 bases). CDR3 size: 15 residues. Germline V gene sequence: CDR1 LNHDA, CDR2 SQIVND (reference sequence). V was shortened by 4 bases and J by 3 bases, with 15 bases between the two germline ends.

V gene TRBV28 combines with J gene TRBJ1-1; D gene ambiguous. Germline values: CDR1 MDHEN, CDR2 SYDVKM. The CDR3 length is 13 residues. Trimming stripped 6 bases from V and 4 bases from J, with 12 bases between. CDR3 loop: CASSPFGPTEAFF. CDR3 in DNA: TGTGCCAGCAGCCCGTTTGGGCCCACTGAAGCTTTCTTT.

V is TRBV4-3 and J is TRBJ2-1, with TRBD2 matching over 10 bases. Germline loops: CDR1 LGHNA, CDR2 YSLEER. V was pared by 0 bases and J by 13 bases, with 15 bases of the junction left unmatched. CDR3 length: 17 amino acids. This chain's CDR3 is CASSQDNRAGGQRGQFF. Written as DNA, the CDR3 is TGCGCCAGCAGCCAAGATAATCGAGCGGGGGGGCAGAGGGGACAGTTCTTC.

The V and J genes are TRBV27 and TRBJ2-5, with TRBD2 matching over 11 bases. Germline CDR1 reads MNHEY; CDR2 reads SMNVEV (reference sequence). The junction had 3 bases not matched to a gene; V was cut back by 4 bases and J by 2 bases. This CDR3 has 15 residues. This CDR3 reads CASSSGTSGQETQYF. For the CDR3, the DNA is TGTGCCAGCAGTTCCGGGACTAGCGGACAAGAGACCCAGTACTTC.

This rearrangement joins TRBV28 to TRBJ1-6; D is perhaps TRBD1 (5 bases). The V gene's germline CDR1 is MDHEN and CDR2 SYDVKM. The CDR3 has 15 amino acids. Trimming took off 2 bases at V and 7 bases at J, with 12 bases between the two ends. CDR3 protein: CASSLTRVGNSPLHF. CDR3 sequence (DNA): TGTGCCAGCAGTTTAACCAGGGTAGGGAATTCACCCCTCCACTTT.

CDR3 sequence: CASSTWTGQGTEAFF. In DNA, the CDR3 is TGTGCCAGCAGCACCTGGACAGGGCAGGGGACTGAAGCTTTCTTT. The V and J genes are TRBV9 and TRBJ1-1; 8 bases match TRBD1. The CDR3 is 15 residues long. The J segment lost 5 bases and the V segment lost 4 bases, leaving 10 bases of the junction unmatched. Germline assignment: CDR1 SGDLS and CDR2 YYNGEE.

CDR3 loop: CASSPLWASTDTQYF. The CDR3 DNA reads as TGTGCCAGCAGTCCGCTTTGGGCCAGCACAGATACGCAGTATTTT. The V gene is TRBV27, the J gene TRBJ2-3; D unresolved. The CDR3 consists of 15 residues. V was pared by 5 bases and J by 0 bases, with 12 bases between. Per the germline V gene, CDR1 is MNHEY and CDR2 is SMNVEV (reference sequence).

The V and J genes are TRBV12-3 or TRBV12-4 and TRBJ2-7, with D possibly matching TRBD1 (6 bases). This CDR3 is 13 amino acids long. Trimming took off 4 bases at V and 4 bases at J, with 11 bases between the two ends. The CDR3 DNA follows: TGTGCCAGCAGTTACGGACAGCCGTACGAGCAGTACTTC. It encodes CASSYGQPYEQYF.

CDR3 DNA sequence: TGTGCCAGCAGCCGAGCAGGGGGCGCTGGGGGCTACACCTTC. Amino acids: CASSRAGGAGGYTF. The J gene is TRBJ1-2, the V gene TRBV7-3; 8 bases fit TRBD1. V dropped 5 bases and J dropped 8; count of bases not matched to a gene: 10. Germline CDR1 and CDR2: SGHTA and FQGTGA. The CDR3 is 14 residues long.

The rearrangement uses TRBV9 and TRBJ1-2; 7 positions match TRBD1. Germline V gene data show CDR1 as SGDLS and CDR2 as YYNGEE. The CDR3 spans 14 residues. The J segment lost 6 bases and the V segment lost 0 bases, leaving 5 bases of the junction unmatched. The CDR3 loop reads CASSVAGTVNGYTF. The CDR3 DNA follows: TGTGCCAGCAGCGTAGCCGGGACAGTGAATGGCTACACCTTC.

The V call is TRBV6-5, the J call TRBJ2-7; 10 nucleotides line up with TRBD1. Germline V CDR1 and CDR2: MNHEY, SVGAGI. Losses at the gene ends were 7 bases for V and 6 bases for J; bases not matched to a gene: 9. The CDR3 loop spans 14 amino acids. The CDR3 nucleotides are TGTGCCAGCACTCTGGGGGACAGGGGTTCCGAGCAGTACTTC. This codes for CASTLGDRGSEQYF.